This T cell receptor beta chain was identified in a study of shared clonotypes between healthy human individuals. Broader study findings: Around 5% was the fraction of naive CD4 clonotypes found shared across a few donors. Among non-shared clonotypes, generation probabilities were lower than among those shared by all four donors. Larger estimated richness was generally recorded for naive subsets relative to memory subsets. The authors sampled blood alone, and tissue repertoires likely differ.

Selected positively for CCR7 and CD45RO-negative, naive CD8 cells excluded terminally differentiated effector memory CD45RA+ cells. Concerning this clone: What it binds is unknown.

Sequenced by immunoSEQ multiplex PCR; TCRdb stores in-frame clones only, minus some. The table has under 2,000,000 clones, approximately 95% seen once. V lost 4 bases, J lost 7 bases, and 19 bases lay in between. Germline assignment: CDR1 SEHNR and CDR2 FQNEAQ (reference sequence). The CDR3 runs 15 residues. Sequencing used naive CD8+ T cells sorted from blood. This clonotype was sampled from a man aged 18 to 29 in good health. The V call is TRBV7-9, the J call TRBJ1-1; TRBD1 might be the D (5 bases). The CDR3 spells CASSSSGSSEGEAFF. CDR3 nucleotides: TGTGCCAGCAGCTCCTCAGGGTCGTCGGAGGGTGAAGCTTTCTTT.